A single sample gave rise to the 19 T cell receptor beta chains below, sequenced in a study of blood T cell repertoires in COVID-19 (TCRdb year 2020). The library was prepared using the immunoSEQ multiplex PCR assay. What TCRdb holds here is the immuneACCESS table cut down to in-frame rearrangements. Part of the clones is not present; checked against another copy, under half of the missing clones reflect an unresolved V gene, and the others are unexplained. The sample data list approximately 50,000 clones, and 90% of these were observed just once. The top ten clonotypes cover under 6.5% of the sample. Sequenced input: peripheral blood. These TCRs come from a man between 65 and 80 years old with acute or convalescent COVID-19.

The chain links TRBV6-4 to TRBJ2-3, with 15 bases matching TRBD2. The CDR3 has 18 amino acids. Germline trimming cut 0 bases from V and 0 bases from J; bases unmatched to any gene: 1. Per the germline V gene, CDR1 is MRHNA and CDR2 is SNTAGT. The CDR3 DNA sequence: TGTGCCAGCAGTGACTCCGGACTAGCGGGGGGGAGCACAGATACGCAGTATTTT. It codes for CASSDSGLAGGSTDTQYF.

The CDR3 is CASSQTGSFYNEQFF. CDR3 DNA: TGTGCCAGCAGCCAGACAGGGTCTTTCTACAATGAGCAGTTCTTC. This chain connects TRBV7-3 to TRBJ2-1; 7 nucleotides match TRBD1. CDR1 is SGHTA, CDR2 FQGTGA, per germline. Unmatched junction bases numbered 7, after V lost 5 bases and J lost 3 bases. This CDR3 has 15 amino acids.

V gene TRBV6-5 combines with J gene TRBJ1-2; D remains unclear. Germline V gene sequence: CDR1 MNHEY, CDR2 SVGAGI. V was shortened by 7 bases and J by 3 bases, with 12 bases between the two germline ends. The CDR3 loop spans 13 amino acids. The CDR3: CASTAGIYYGYTF. The CDR3 DNA follows: TGTGCCAGCACCGCCGGGATCTACTATGGCTACACCTTC.

The chain is built from TRBV5-1 and TRBJ1-1; 7 positions match TRBD1. The CDR3 spans 14 residues. V shed 5 bases, J shed 5 bases, and the junction held 9 bases outside the gene matches. Germline V gene data show CDR1 as SGHRS and CDR2 as YFSETQ. This CDR3 reads CASRRQGLRTEAFF. CDR3 coding DNA: TGCGCCAGCAGACGACAGGGCCTACGGACTGAAGCTTTCTTT.

The chain carries TRBV6-4 and TRBJ1-2; D is unresolved. Germline V gene data show CDR1 as MRHNA and CDR2 as SNTAGT. V lost 2 bases to trimming and J lost 4 bases, with 11 bases between them. The CDR3 extends over 14 amino acids. DNA of the CDR3: TGTGCCAGCAGTGACCGCCCGCTACGCTATGGCTACACCTTC. Its protein product is CASSDRPLRYGYTF.

V usage is TRBV29-1 and J usage is TRBJ1-2, with D possibly matching TRBD1 (6 bases). V lost 3 bases, J lost 7 bases, and 12 bases lay in between. CDR3 size: 12 residues. Germline V CDR1 and CDR2: SQVTM, ANQGSEA. The CDR3 nucleotides read TGCAGCGTTGATGGGGGGGCCGGTGGCTACACCTTC. Protein product: CSVDGGAGGYTF.

The chain joins TRBV3-1 (or the pseudogene TRBV3-2) to TRBJ1-1; D unresolved. The CDR3 has 11 residues. Germline V lookup: CDR1 LGHDT, CDR2 YNNKEL (reference sequence). V gave up 6 bases and J gave up 4 bases, with 6 bases separating them. The CDR3 nucleotides read TGTGCCAGCAGGTCTAGCACTGAAGCTTTCTTT. It is translated as CASRSSTEAFF.

The count of this clone is one. The CDR3 loop reads CASSPRLAGTLLHTHTQYF. The CDR3 nucleotides read TGTGCCAGCAGCCCTAGACTAGCGGGGACCCTCCTGCACACGCATACGCAGTATTTT. The chain is built from TRBV11-2 and TRBJ2-3; 11 bases align to TRBD2. CDR1 is SGHAT, CDR2 FQNNGV, per germline. Trimming took 5 bases from V and 7 from J; bases not matched to a gene: 20. The CDR3 totals 19 residues.

This clone has more than one count but fewer than ten. This chain connects TRBV9 to TRBJ2-7; perhaps TRBD1 as D (5 bases). Germline V CDR1 and CDR2: SGDLS, YYNGEE. This CDR3 is 15 amino acids long. Trimming shortened V by 4 bases and J by 3 bases, and 17 bases separated the two germline ends. The CDR3 here is CASSPFRGPYYEQYF. CDR3 nucleotide sequence: TGTGCCAGCAGCCCTTTTAGGGGCCCTTACTACGAGCAGTACTTC.

The rearrangement joins TRBV7-2 to TRBJ1-1, with 7 nucleotides matching TRBD1. Germline CDR1 is SGHTA and CDR2 is FQGNSA. This CDR3 is built from 17 residues. V lost 4 bases, J lost 4 bases, and 15 bases stayed unmatched. The CDR3, as DNA: TGTGCCAGCAGCTCACCAGGGGGTCCGAGGGGGGCCACTGAAGCTTTCTTT. Its translation: CASSSPGGPRGATEAFF.

The chain employs TRBV4-1 and TRBJ1-3, with 8 nucleotides matching TRBD1. This CDR3 has 16 residues. CDR1 is MGHRA and CDR2 is YSYEKL in the germline V gene. V shed 1 base, J shed 4 bases, and the junction held 6 bases outside the gene matches. The CDR3 sequence is CASSQAPRGLGNTIYF. The CDR3 DNA sequence: TGCGCCAGCAGCCAAGCTCCCAGGGGGCTGGGAAACACCATATATTTT.

CDR3 sequence reads: CASSSSGAAYNEQFF. In DNA, the CDR3 is TGTGCCAGCAGCTCCAGCGGGGCCGCGTACAATGAGCAGTTCTTC. The J gene is TRBJ2-1, the V gene TRBV5-4; 7 bases match TRBD2. The CDR3 contains 15 residues. After removal of 3 bases from V and 4 bases from J, the junction contained 7 bases not matched to a gene. Germline V lookup: CDR1 SGHNT, CDR2 YYREEE (reference sequence).

The CDR3 DNA reads TGTGCCATCAGTGGGCAGGGACAAGAGACCCAGTACTTC. This encodes CAISGQGQETQYF. The chain has TRBV10-3 and TRBJ2-5; tentative D call: TRBD1 (5 bases). Germline CDR1 reads ENHRY; CDR2 reads SYGVKD. Trimming took 4 bases from V and 2 from J, leaving 8 bases between them. The CDR3 has 13 amino acids.

The chain combines TRBV6-7 with TRBJ1-5, with 11 positions matching TRBD1. TRBV6-7 is assigned to the ORF class and has an uncertain function. After removal of 6 bases from V and 1 base from J, the junction contained 5 bases not matched to a gene. This CDR3 has 16 residues. CDR3 nucleotides: TGTGCCAGCAGGCCCCGGACAGGGGGCAGCAATCAGCCCCAGCATTTT. Its translation: CASRPRTGGSNQPQHF.

The chain employs TRBV4-3 and TRBJ1-6, with D tentatively TRBD1 (5 bases). This CDR3 spans 16 amino acids. CDR1 and CDR2 from the germline V gene are LGHNA and YSLEER. The germline V and J ends were trimmed by 1 base and 7 bases, with 14 bases remaining between them. The CDR3 loop is CASSQAPRQGNSPLHF. Here the CDR3 DNA reads TGCGCCAGCAGCCAAGCCCCCCGGCAGGGAAATTCACCCCTCCACTTT.

This clone showed up just once. The chain combines TRBV30 with TRBJ1-1; TRBD1 is a possible D gene (5 bases). CDR3 length equals 14 residues. The germline CDR1 and CDR2 sequences are GTSNPN and SVGIG (reference sequence). The ends were cut back, 0 bases at V and 1 base at J, with 9 bases in the middle. The CDR3 DNA follows: TGTGCCTGGAGTGTACTAAGGGGGAACACTGAAGCTTTCTTT. Translating it yields CAWSVLRGNTEAFF.

This chain joins TRBV7-9 and TRBJ1-2; TRBD1 matches at 10 bases. Germline CDR1 is SEHNR and CDR2 is FQNEAQ (reference sequence). With 11 bases clipped from V and 3 bases from J, the junction kept 9 bases outside the gene matches. CDR3 length: 14 residues. The CDR3 reads CALGGQGVYYGYTF. The CDR3, as DNA: TGTGCCCTAGGAGGACAGGGGGTATACTATGGCTACACCTTC.

The rearrangement links TRBV5-1 to TRBJ2-7; TRBD1 matches at 8 bases. The CDR3 loop spans 14 amino acids. The ends lost 5 bases at V and 1 base at J; junction bases unmatched: 5. Germline V gene sequence: CDR1 SGHRS, CDR2 YFSETQ. The CDR3 here is CASRGTGPSYEQYF. CDR3 nucleotide sequence: TGCGCCAGCAGAGGGACAGGCCCTTCCTACGAGCAGTACTTC.

This chain links TRBV7-8 with TRBJ2-7, with TRBD2 identical over 8 bases. The CDR3 sequence is 14 residues long. Germline CDR1 reads SGHVS; CDR2 reads FQNEAQ. The ends lost 3 bases at V and 3 bases at J; junction bases unmatched: 4. The CDR3 coding sequence is TGTGCCAGCAGCTTGCGGGAGGTCAACTACGAGCAGTACTTC. This sequence encodes CASSLREVNYEQYF.